There are many counts of the clone carrying this TCR beta chain. The authors isolated PBMCs from approximately 10 ml of fresh peripheral blood. Amplification of the TCR beta CDR3 regions used RNA transcripts (as template). First-round RT-PCR with HTBI primers preceded a second-round multiplex PCR. TCRdb used MiXCR to reprocess the multiplex PCR reads, holding one entry per CDR3 protein. The sample shows roughly 610,000 distinct CDR3 sequences, 20% to 25% of them seen only once. V was cut by 1 base and J by 3 bases, with 18 bases left in between. CDR1 is SGHAT, CDR2 FQNNGV, per germline. The CDR3 is 17 amino acids. These data are taken from a study of Graves' ophthalmopathy and Graves' hyperthyroidism.

The sequencing input was peripheral blood. V and J are TRBV11-2 and TRBJ2-5, with D maybe TRBD2 (5 bases). The sequence was obtained from a woman younger than 35 with stable Graves' hyperthyroidism. Some clones in this sample may be carry-over from other donors' samples. CDR3 sequence reads: CASSLVSPGFLKETQYF. CDR3 coding DNA: TGTGCCAGCAGCTTAGTTTCTCCGGGGTTCCTCAAAGAGACCCAGTACTTC.